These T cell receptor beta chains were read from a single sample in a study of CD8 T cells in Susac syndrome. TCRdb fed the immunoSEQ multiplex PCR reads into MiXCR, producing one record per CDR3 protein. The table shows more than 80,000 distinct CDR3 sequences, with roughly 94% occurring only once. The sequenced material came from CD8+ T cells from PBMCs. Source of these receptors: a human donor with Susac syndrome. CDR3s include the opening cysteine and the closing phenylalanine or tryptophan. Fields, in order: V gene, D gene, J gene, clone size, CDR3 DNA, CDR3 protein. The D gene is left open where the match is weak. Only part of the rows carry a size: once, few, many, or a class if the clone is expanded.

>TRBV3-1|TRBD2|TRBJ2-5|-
TGTGCCAGCAGCCAAGAGTCGGGGACTAGCGGGGGATGGAGAAAGACCCAGTACTTC
CASSQESGTSGGWRKTQYF
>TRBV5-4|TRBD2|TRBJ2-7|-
TGTGCCAGCAGCTCCTTAGCGGGGCCCAACTACGAGCAGTACTTC
CASSSLAGPNYEQYF
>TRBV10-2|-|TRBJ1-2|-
TGCGCCACCACTCCTGTCCAAGGTTTCGATGGCTACACCTTC
CATTPVQGFDGYTF
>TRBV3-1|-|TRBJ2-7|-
TGTGCCAGCAGCCAAGTCGGGCTCTCCTACGAGCAGTACTTC
CASSQVGLSYEQYF
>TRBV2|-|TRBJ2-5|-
TGTGCCAGCAGTGATGGAGGAATTCAAGAGACCCAGTACTTC
CASSDGGIQETQYF
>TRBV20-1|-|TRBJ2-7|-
TGCAGTGCTAGTTTAGGACCCTGGGACGAGCAGTACTTC
CSASLGPWDEQYF
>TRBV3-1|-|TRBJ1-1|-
TGTGCCAGCAGCGCCGAGACAGATGAAGCTTTCTTT
CASSAETDEAFF
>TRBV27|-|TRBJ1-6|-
TGTGCCAGCAGTGACGACAGGAGTTCACCCCTCCACTTT
CASSDDRSSPLHF
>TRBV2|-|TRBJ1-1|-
TGTGCCAGCAGTGGGGTTAACACTGAAGCTTTCTTT
CASSGVNTEAFF
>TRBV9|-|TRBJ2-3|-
TGTGCCAGCAGCGTAGGGGGACTCCGCACAGATACGCAGTATTTT
CASSVGGLRTDTQYF
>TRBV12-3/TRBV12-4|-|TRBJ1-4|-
TGTGCCAGCCTCGGAGGTGAAAAACTGTTTTTT
CASLGGEKLFF
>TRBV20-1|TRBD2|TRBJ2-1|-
TGCAGTGCTAGAGATATAGCGGGAGACTACAATGAGCAGTTCTTC
CSARDIAGDYNEQFF
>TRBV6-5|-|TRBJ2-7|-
TGTGCCAGCAGTTACAGGACAGCATACGAGCAGTACTTC
CASSYRTAYEQYF
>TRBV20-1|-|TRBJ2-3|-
TGCAGTGCCCCTCTCCGGGGCCCCGGGCCAGATACGCAGTATTTT
CSAPLRGPGPDTQYF
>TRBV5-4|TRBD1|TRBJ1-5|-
TGTGCCAGCAGCTTGGGACAGGGGGCGAGGCAGCCCCAGCATTTT
CASSLGQGARQPQHF
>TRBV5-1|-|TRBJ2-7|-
TGCGCCAGCAGCTTGAGGTCCGCAGCGAGCTCCTACGAGCAGTACTTC
CASSLRSAASSYEQYF
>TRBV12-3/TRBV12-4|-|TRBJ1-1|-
TGTGCCAGCAGTTCAGGACAGCTCGACGGCTCTGAAGCTTTCTTT
CASSSGQLDGSEAFF
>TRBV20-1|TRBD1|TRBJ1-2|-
TGCAGTGCTAGTAGGGACAGCTCAGCCTATGGCTACACCTTC
CSASRDSSAYGYTF
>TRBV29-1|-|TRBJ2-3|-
TGCAGCGTTGCAGGCACAGATACGCAGTATTTT
CSVAGTDTQYF
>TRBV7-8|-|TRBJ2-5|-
TGTGCCAGCAGCTTAGAACAGATGTACCAAGAGACCCAGTACTTC
CASSLEQMYQETQYF
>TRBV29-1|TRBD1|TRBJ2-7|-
TGCAGCGTTTCAGGGGGCCCCCTCGGCAACGAGCAGTACTTC
CSVSGGPLGNEQYF
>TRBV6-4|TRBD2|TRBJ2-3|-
TGTGCCAGCAATAGCGGGGGGGCCACAGATACGCAGTATTTT
CASNSGGATDTQYF
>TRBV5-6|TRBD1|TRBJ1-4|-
TGTGCCAGCAGTTTTGACGGCAGGGGGCGTTCAAATGAAAAACTGTTTTTT
CASSFDGRGRSNEKLFF
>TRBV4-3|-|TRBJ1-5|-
TGCGCCAGCAGCCAGTCAGGGTTTGGGAATCAGCCCCAGCATTTT
CASSQSGFGNQPQHF
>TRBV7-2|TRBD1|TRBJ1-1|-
TGTGCCAGCAGCTTAGCGTCTCGGGACAGAGGATACACTGAAGCTTTCTTT
CASSLASRDRGYTEAFF
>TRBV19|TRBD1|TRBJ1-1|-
TGTGCCAGTAGTACCCTACAGGGGATGGAGACTGAAGCTTTCTTT
CASSTLQGMETEAFF
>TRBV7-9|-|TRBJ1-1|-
TGTGCCAGCAGCTTAACGTCCGATTACACTGAAGCTTTCTTT
CASSLTSDYTEAFF
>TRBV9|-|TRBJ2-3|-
TGTGCCAGCAGCGCAGGCGGGGGCTACACAGATACGCAGTATTTT
CASSAGGGYTDTQYF
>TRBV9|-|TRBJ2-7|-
TGTGCCAGCAGCGTAGGGGAGCGTCAGGCCTACGAGCAGTACTTC
CASSVGERQAYEQYF
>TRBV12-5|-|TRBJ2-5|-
TGTGCTAGTGCAATCCCGGGTGGGGAGACCCAGTACTTC
CASAIPGGETQYF
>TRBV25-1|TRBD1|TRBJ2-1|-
TGTGCCAGCAGTGATGGGACAGCCTACAATGAGCAGTTCTTC
CASSDGTAYNEQFF
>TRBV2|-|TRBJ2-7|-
TGTGCCAGCACAGACAGTTACTACGAGCAGTACTTC
CASTDSYYEQYF
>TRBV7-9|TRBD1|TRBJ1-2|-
TGTGCCAGCAGCTACCCCGGGACAGCGGACTATGGCTACACCTTC
CASSYPGTADYGYTF
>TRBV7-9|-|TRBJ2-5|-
TGTGCCAGCAGCTTAGATTCGTCGCCAGAGCGAGAGACCCAGTACTTC
CASSLDSSPERETQYF
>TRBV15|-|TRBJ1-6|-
TGTGCCACCAGCAGAGGTCTCGGACAATTCGATTCACCCCTCCACTTT
CATSRGLGQFDSPLHF
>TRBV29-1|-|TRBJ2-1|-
TGCAGCGTTGAATCGGGGACTCTAGCTTTAGAGCAGTTCTTC
CSVESGTLALEQFF
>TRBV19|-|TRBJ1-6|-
TGTGCCAGTAGTCCCCGGTTGGATTCACCCCTCCACTTT
CASSPRLDSPLHF
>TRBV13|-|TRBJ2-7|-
TGTGCCAGCAGCTACTTGGGGCTCGAGCAGTACTTC
CASSYLGLEQYF
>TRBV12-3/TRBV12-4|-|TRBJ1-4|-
TGTGCCAGCAGTTTTGGGACTGATGGTGAAAAACTGTTTTTT
CASSFGTDGEKLFF
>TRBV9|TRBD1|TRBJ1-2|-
TGTGCCAGCAGCGTAGCGGGACAGGGAGACTATGGCTACACCTTC
CASSVAGQGDYGYTF
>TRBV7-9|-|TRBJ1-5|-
TGTGCCAGCAGCTTACTTGGTCAGCCCCAGCATTTT
CASSLLGQPQHF
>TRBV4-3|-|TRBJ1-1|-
TGCGCCAGCAGCCAACTACCGAACACTGAAGCTTTCTTT
CASSQLPNTEAFF
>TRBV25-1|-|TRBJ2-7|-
TGTGCCAGCAGTGAATATGCCCGGGAGCAGTACTTC
CASSEYAREQYF
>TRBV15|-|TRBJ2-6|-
TGTGCCACCAGCGGGATGAGGGACGGGGCCAACGTCCTGACTTTC
CATSGMRDGANVLTF
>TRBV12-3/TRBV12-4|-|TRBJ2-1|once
TGTGCCAGCAGTCCGAACTACAATGAGCAGTTCTTC
CASSPNYNEQFF
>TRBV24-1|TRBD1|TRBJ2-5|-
TGTGCCACCAGTGATGGTGACAGGGGGGAGACCCAGTACTTC
CATSDGDRGETQYF
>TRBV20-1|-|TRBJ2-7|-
TGCAGTGCTAGAGTATGGCAGGACGAGCAGTACTTC
CSARVWQDEQYF
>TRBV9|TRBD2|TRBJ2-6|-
TGTGCCAGCAGCGATGGACTAGCGGTAGGCTTCCGCTCTGGGGCCAACGTCCTGACTTTC
CASSDGLAVGFRSGANVLTF
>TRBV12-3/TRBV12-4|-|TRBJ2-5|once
TGTGCCAGCAGAATCCTCGATTGGACCATTCAAGAGACCCAGTACTTC
CASRILDWTIQETQYF
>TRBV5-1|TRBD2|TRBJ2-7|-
TGCGCCAGCGGTCAGACTAGCTACTCCTACGAGCAGTACTTC
CASGQTSYSYEQYF
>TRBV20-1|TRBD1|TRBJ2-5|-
TGCAGTACCCGCCGGGACAGGGGGCGCGTAGAGACCCAGTACTTC
CSTRRDRGRVETQYF
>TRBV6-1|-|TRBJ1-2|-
TGTGCCAGCAGTGAAGCGGCAGGGAACTATGGCTACACCTTC
CASSEAAGNYGYTF
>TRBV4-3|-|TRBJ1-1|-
TGCGCCAGCAGCCAAGATCCTTGGAACACTGAAGCTTTCTTT
CASSQDPWNTEAFF
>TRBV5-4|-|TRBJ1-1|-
TGTGCCAGCAGCTCCGAAGTTAGATTGGGCACTGAAGCTTTCTTT
CASSSEVRLGTEAFF
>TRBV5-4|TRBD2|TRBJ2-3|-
TGTGCCAGCAGCTTGGGGACTAGCGAAGCCACAGATACGCAGTATTTT
CASSLGTSEATDTQYF